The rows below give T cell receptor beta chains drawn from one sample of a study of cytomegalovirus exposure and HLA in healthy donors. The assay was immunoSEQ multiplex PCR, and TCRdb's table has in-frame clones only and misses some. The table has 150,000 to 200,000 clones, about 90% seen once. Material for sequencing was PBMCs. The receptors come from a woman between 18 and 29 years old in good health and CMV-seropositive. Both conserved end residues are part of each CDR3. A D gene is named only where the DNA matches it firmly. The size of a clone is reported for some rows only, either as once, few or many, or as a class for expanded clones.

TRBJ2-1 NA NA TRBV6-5 TGTGCCAGCAGTCTGGACTCCGTCGGCAATGAGCAGTTCTTC CASSLDSVGNEQFF
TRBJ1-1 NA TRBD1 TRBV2 TGTGCCAGCAGTGTCCAGGGGGGCACTGAAGCTTTCTTT CASSVQGGTEAFF
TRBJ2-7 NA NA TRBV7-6 TGTGCCAGCAGCCCCCTACAGGGCGGCGAGCAGTACTTC CASSPLQGGEQYF
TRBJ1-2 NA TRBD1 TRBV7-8 TGTGCCAGCAGTTTAACCTGGACAGGGGGCTATGGCTACACCTTC CASSLTWTGGYGYTF
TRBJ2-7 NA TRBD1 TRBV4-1 TGCGCCAGCAGCCAGGGACAGGTCCGGTACGAGCAGTACTTC CASSQGQVRYEQYF
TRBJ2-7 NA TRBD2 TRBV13 TGTGCCAGCAGCTTAGGTGGAGTAGCGGGGGCCTACGAGCAGTACTTC CASSLGGVAGAYEQYF
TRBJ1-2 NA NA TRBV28 TGTGCCAGCAGTTTTTTGGAGGGATTTAGCTATGGCTACACCTTC CASSFLEGFSYGYTF
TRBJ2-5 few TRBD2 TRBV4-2 TGTGCCAGCAGCTATGGACTAGCAGCCCCGGAGACCCAGTACTTC CASSYGLAAPETQYF
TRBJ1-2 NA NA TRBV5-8 TGTGCCAGCAGCACCCCGCCCCCGCGGACGGGAGGCTACACCTTC CASSTPPPRTGGYTF
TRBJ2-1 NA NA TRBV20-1 TGCAGTGCCGAGGGAGCCAATGAGCAGTTCTTC CSAEGANEQFF
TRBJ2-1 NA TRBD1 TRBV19 TGTGCCAGTAGTCCTCAGGGGGATGAGCAGTTCTTC CASSPQGDEQFF
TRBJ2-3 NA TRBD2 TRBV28 TGTGCCAGCAGTTTAGCGGGAGGGCGGGCAGATACGCAGTATTTT CASSLAGGRADTQYF
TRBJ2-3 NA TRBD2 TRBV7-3 TGTGCCAGCAGCGGCGGACTAGCAGCAGATACGCAGTATTTT CASSGGLAADTQYF
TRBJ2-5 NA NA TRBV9 TGTGCCAGCAGCGTATTCTCAACAGGATTGGAGACCCAGTACTTC CASSVFSTGLETQYF
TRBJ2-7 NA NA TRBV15 TGTGCCACCAGCAGAGACAACAGGGTCTACGAGCAGTACTTC CATSRDNRVYEQYF
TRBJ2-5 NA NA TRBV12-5 TGTGCTAGTGGTTTGGACTACCAAGAGACCCAGTACTTC CASGLDYQETQYF